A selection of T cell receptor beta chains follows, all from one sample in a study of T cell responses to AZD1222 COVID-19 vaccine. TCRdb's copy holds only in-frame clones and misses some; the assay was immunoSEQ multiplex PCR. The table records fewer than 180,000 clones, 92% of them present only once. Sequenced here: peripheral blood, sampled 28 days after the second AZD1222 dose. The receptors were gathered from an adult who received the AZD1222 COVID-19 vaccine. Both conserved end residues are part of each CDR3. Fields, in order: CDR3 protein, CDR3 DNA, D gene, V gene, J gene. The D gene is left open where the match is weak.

CDR3: CASKNSPGQGGYTF; DNA: TGTGCCAGCAAGAACTCTCCGGGACAGGGAGGCTACACCTTC; D: TRBD1; V: TRBV2; J: TRBJ1-2
CDR3: CASIPGGGTDTQYF; DNA: TGTGCCAGCATCCCCGGGGGGGGCACAGATACGCAGTATTTT; D: TRBD2; V: TRBV6-2/TRBV6-3; J: TRBJ2-3
CDR3: CASSITNRQGVGTDTQYF; DNA: TGTGCCAGTAGTATAACCAATAGACAGGGGGTAGGCACAGATACGCAGTATTTT; D: TRBD1; V: TRBV19; J: TRBJ2-3
CDR3: CASSATGDEQYF; DNA: TGCGCCAGCAGTGCAACCGGCGACGAGCAGTACTTC; D: NA; V: TRBV10-1; J: TRBJ2-7
CDR3: CASSLFTGGNQPQHF; DNA: TGTGCCAGCAGTTTGTTTACAGGGGGTAATCAGCCCCAGCATTTT; D: TRBD1; V: TRBV27; J: TRBJ1-5
CDR3: CASSPQTQTGREGYTF; DNA: TGTGCCAGCAGCCCCCAAACCCAGACGGGACGGGAGGGCTACACCTTC; D: NA; V: TRBV5-6; J: TRBJ1-2
CDR3: CSGAPGLASLAYNEQFF; DNA: TGCAGCGGCGCACCGGGACTAGCCTCTCTAGCCTACAATGAGCAGTTCTTC; D: TRBD2; V: TRBV29-1; J: TRBJ2-1
CDR3: CASSSLTDQPQHF; DNA: TGTGCCAGCAGCTCCTTAACCGACCAGCCCCAGCATTTT; D: NA; V: TRBV7-9; J: TRBJ1-5
CDR3: CASSPKQGARSKNIQYF; DNA: TGTGCCAGCAGTCCGAAACAGGGGGCAAGGTCCAAAAACATTCAGTACTTC; D: TRBD1; V: TRBV28; J: TRBJ2-4
CDR3: CASTFTSSYNSPLHF; DNA: TGTGCCTCTACATTCACCAGCTCCTATAATTCACCCCTCCACTTT; D: NA; V: TRBV30; J: TRBJ1-6
CDR3: CASSLRAGEKLFF; DNA: TGTGCCAGCAGTTTAAGGGCAGGCGAAAAACTGTTTTTT; D: NA; V: TRBV27; J: TRBJ1-4
CDR3: CASSLAGVWQPQHF; DNA: TGTGCCAGCAGCTTAGCTGGAGTTTGGCAGCCCCAGCATTTT; D: NA; V: TRBV7-2; J: TRBJ1-5
CDR3: CASSSWGPTYEQYF; DNA: TGTGCCAGCAGTTCCTGGGGCCCTACCTACGAGCAGTACTTC; D: NA; V: TRBV2; J: TRBJ2-7
CDR3: CASSEEWAVRASQPQHF; DNA: TGTGCCAGCAGTGAAGAATGGGCGGTCAGGGCGAGTCAGCCCCAGCATTTT; D: NA; V: TRBV6-1; J: TRBJ1-5
CDR3: CASSPGVSGSPDTQYF; DNA: TGTGCCAGCAGCCCGGGGGTGAGCGGGAGCCCAGATACGCAGTATTTT; D: TRBD2; V: TRBV11-2; J: TRBJ2-3
CDR3: CASSQPTSGRGNEQFF; DNA: TGCGCCAGCAGCCAGCCGACTAGCGGGAGGGGGAATGAGCAGTTCTTC; D: TRBD2; V: TRBV4-1; J: TRBJ2-1
CDR3: CASSPHQGGTEAFF; DNA: TGTGCCAGCAGTCCCCACCAGGGCGGAACTGAAGCTTTCTTT; D: NA; V: TRBV28; J: TRBJ1-1
CDR3: CSASNRDSNQPQHF; DNA: TGCAGTGCTAGTAACAGGGATAGCAATCAGCCCCAGCATTTT; D: NA; V: TRBV20-1; J: TRBJ1-5
CDR3: CATSEGGRGDEQYF; DNA: TGTGCCACCAGTGAGGGCGGGAGAGGCGACGAGCAGTACTTC; D: TRBD2; V: TRBV24-1; J: TRBJ2-7
CDR3: CSASGQVDSPLHF; DNA: TGCAGTGCGAGTGGGCAGGTCGATTCACCCCTCCACTTT; D: NA; V: TRBV20-1; J: TRBJ1-6
CDR3: CASSLGSGDGNTIYF; DNA: TGTGCCAGCAGCTTGGGTTCAGGGGACGGAAACACCATATATTTT; D: NA; V: TRBV5-4; J: TRBJ1-3
CDR3: CASSPPPQETQYF; DNA: TGTGCCAGCAGCCCCCCACCCCAAGAGACCCAGTACTTC; D: NA; V: TRBV7-2; J: TRBJ2-5
CDR3: CASSQTSGRAYEQYF; DNA: TGTGCCAGCAGTCAGACTAGCGGGAGGGCGTACGAGCAGTACTTC; D: TRBD2; V: TRBV27; J: TRBJ2-7
CDR3: CASSLNRAGEKLFF; DNA: TGCGCCAGCAGCTTGAACCGGGCGGGCGAAAAACTGTTTTTT; D: NA; V: TRBV5-1; J: TRBJ1-4
CDR3: CSASLAGTGGSGYTF; DNA: TGCAGTGCTAGTCTCGCCGGGACAGGGGGATCCGGCTACACCTTC; D: TRBD1; V: TRBV20-1; J: TRBJ1-2
CDR3: CASSLVPGGGNTIYF; DNA: TGCGCCAGCAGCTTGGTGCCAGGGGGAGGAAACACCATATATTTT; D: TRBD1; V: TRBV5-1; J: TRBJ1-3
CDR3: CASSFGHSNQPQHF; DNA: TGTGCCAGCAGCTTTGGACATAGCAATCAGCCCCAGCATTTT; D: NA; V: TRBV5-5; J: TRBJ1-5
CDR3: CASSYGWASYNEQFF; DNA: TGTGCCAGCAGTTACGGGTGGGCCTCCTACAATGAGCAGTTCTTC; D: NA; V: TRBV6-2/TRBV6-3; J: TRBJ2-1
CDR3: CATSDRPAGGPDTQYF; DNA: TGTGCCACCAGTGATCGCCCAGCTGGGGGCCCAGATACGCAGTATTTT; D: NA; V: TRBV24-1; J: TRBJ2-3
CDR3: CASSRRGGGYTDTQYF; DNA: TGTGCCAGCAGCCGCCGGGGAGGGGGGTACACAGATACGCAGTATTTT; D: NA; V: TRBV28; J: TRBJ2-3
CDR3: CAISESRRLAGERGHNTDTQYF; DNA: TGTGCCATCAGTGAGTCTAGAAGACTAGCGGGAGAGCGGGGGCACAACACAGATACGCAGTATTTT; D: TRBD2; V: TRBV10-3; J: TRBJ2-3
CDR3: CASSTGHGAGNTIYF; DNA: TGTGCCAGTAGTACCGGGCATGGGGCGGGAAACACCATATATTTT; D: NA; V: TRBV19; J: TRBJ1-3
CDR3: CASSPDRTNYGYTF; DNA: TGTGCCAGCAGCCCGGACAGAACTAACTATGGCTACACCTTC; D: NA; V: TRBV5-4; J: TRBJ1-2
CDR3: CAWSVTLGRGIYEQYF; DNA: TGTGCCTGGAGTGTCACCCTCGGCCGGGGAATCTACGAGCAGTACTTC; D: NA; V: TRBV30; J: TRBJ2-7
CDR3: CSVVKLADNEQFF; DNA: TGCAGCGTTGTGAAACTAGCGGACAATGAGCAGTTCTTC; D: TRBD2; V: TRBV29-1; J: TRBJ2-1
CDR3: CSVDPQGFHYGYTF; DNA: TGCAGCGTCGACCCACAGGGGTTTCACTATGGCTACACCTTC; D: TRBD1; V: TRBV29-1; J: TRBJ1-2
CDR3: CASSQDAGNTEAFF; DNA: TGTGCCAGCAGCCAAGATGCAGGGAACACTGAAGCTTTCTTT; D: NA; V: TRBV3-1/TRBV3-2; J: TRBJ1-1
CDR3: CASRGQTDKNEQYF; DNA: TGTGCCAGCAGAGGACAGACCGACAAGAACGAGCAGTACTTC; D: NA; V: TRBV7-8; J: TRBJ2-7
CDR3: CASSSKDRQSSGNTIYF; DNA: TGTGCCAGCAGTTCTAAGGACCGACAGAGCTCTGGAAACACCATATATTTT; D: NA; V: TRBV27; J: TRBJ1-3
CDR3: CASSQGEGYTEAFF; DNA: TGTGCCAGCAGCCAAGGGGAGGGGTACACTGAAGCTTTCTTT; D: NA; V: TRBV3-1/TRBV3-2; J: TRBJ1-1
CDR3: CASSGQRAVTEAFF; DNA: TGTGCCAGCAGTGGGCAAAGGGCGGTCACTGAAGCTTTCTTT; D: NA; V: TRBV28; J: TRBJ1-1
CDR3: CASSRLGRRYEQYF; DNA: TGTGCCAGCAGTCGCCTCGGGAGGCGGTACGAGCAGTACTTC; D: TRBD2; V: TRBV6-5; J: TRBJ2-7
CDR3: CASSSTGMNTEAFF; DNA: TGTGCCAGCTCATCGACAGGGATGAACACTGAAGCTTTCTTT; D: TRBD1; V: TRBV18; J: TRBJ1-1
CDR3: CASSELAGGPRQYF; DNA: TGTGCCAGCAGTGAACTAGCGGGAGGGCCGAGGCAGTACTTC; D: TRBD2; V: TRBV25-1; J: TRBJ2-7
CDR3: CASSLLEVGYEQYF; DNA: TGTGCCAGCAGCCTCCTCGAGGTGGGGTACGAGCAGTACTTC; D: NA; V: TRBV7-9; J: TRBJ2-7
CDR3: CASSPWYSNQPQHF; DNA: TGTGCCAGCAGCCCTTGGTATAGCAATCAGCCCCAGCATTTT; D: NA; V: TRBV27; J: TRBJ1-5
CDR3: CASSYGQGNSAGYTF; DNA: TGTGCCAGCAGTTATGGACAGGGAAATTCGGCGGGCTACACCTTC; D: TRBD1; V: TRBV27; J: TRBJ1-2
CDR3: CASSVTYEQYF; DNA: TGTGCCAGCAGCGTCACCTACGAGCAGTACTTC; D: NA; V: TRBV5-5; J: TRBJ2-7
CDR3: CASRSTGGRNTEAFF; DNA: TGCGCCAGCAGGTCTACAGGGGGTCGGAACACTGAAGCTTTCTTT; D: TRBD1; V: TRBV5-1; J: TRBJ1-1
CDR3: CATSNGTANYGYTF; DNA: TGTGCCACCAGCAATGGGACAGCAAACTATGGCTACACCTTC; D: TRBD1; V: TRBV15; J: TRBJ1-2
CDR3: CASSPGLAGAFDTQYF; DNA: TGTGCCAGCAGTCCCGGACTAGCGGGGGCCTTCGATACGCAGTATTTT; D: TRBD2; V: TRBV14; J: TRBJ2-3
CDR3: CASSFHLGNTEAFF; DNA: TGTGCCAGCAGTTTTCACCTGGGGAACACTGAAGCTTTCTTT; D: NA; V: TRBV28; J: TRBJ1-1
CDR3: CASSLPQGSGANVLTF; DNA: TGCGCCAGCAGCTTGCCTCAGGGCTCTGGGGCCAACGTCCTGACTTTC; D: NA; V: TRBV5-1; J: TRBJ2-6
CDR3: CASSLDQVSVGTEAFF; DNA: TGCGCCAGCAGCTTGGATCAGGTTTCCGTGGGCACTGAAGCTTTCTTT; D: NA; V: TRBV5-1; J: TRBJ1-1
CDR3: CSVCPGTQVETQYF; DNA: TGCAGCGTTTGTCCAGGGACCCAGGTTGAGACCCAGTACTTC; D: NA; V: TRBV29-1; J: TRBJ2-5
CDR3: CASSLSLAPFNEQFF; DNA: TGTGCCAGCAGCTTAAGCCTAGCGCCTTTCAATGAGCAGTTCTTC; D: NA; V: TRBV11-2; J: TRBJ2-1
CDR3: CASGPEAGDTQYF; DNA: TGTGCTAGTGGACCAGAAGCCGGAGATACGCAGTATTTT; D: NA; V: TRBV12-5; J: TRBJ2-3